The sequence of this T cell receptor (beta chain) was determined in a study of T cell changes during pregnancy in multiple sclerosis. Assay used: immunoSEQ multiplex PCR; TCRdb lists only in-frame clones, some missing. The sample shows some 60,000 clones, approximately 89% of them seen only once. Trimming left V 4 bases short and J 0 bases short, with 13 bases between. CDR1 MDHEN and CDR2 SYDVKM come from the germline V gene. The CDR3 is made up of 16 amino acids. This clone appeared a single time. This chain uses TRBV28 with TRBJ1-3; D may be TRBD1 (6 bases). This receptor was taken from a female donor with multiple sclerosis, enrolled in a pregnancy study. The sequencing here drew on peripheral blood, taken after pregnancy. The CDR3 sequence is CASSSPGELSGNTIYF. The CDR3 nucleotides are TGTGCCAGCAGTTCGCCAGGGGAACTCTCTGGAAACACCATATATTTT.